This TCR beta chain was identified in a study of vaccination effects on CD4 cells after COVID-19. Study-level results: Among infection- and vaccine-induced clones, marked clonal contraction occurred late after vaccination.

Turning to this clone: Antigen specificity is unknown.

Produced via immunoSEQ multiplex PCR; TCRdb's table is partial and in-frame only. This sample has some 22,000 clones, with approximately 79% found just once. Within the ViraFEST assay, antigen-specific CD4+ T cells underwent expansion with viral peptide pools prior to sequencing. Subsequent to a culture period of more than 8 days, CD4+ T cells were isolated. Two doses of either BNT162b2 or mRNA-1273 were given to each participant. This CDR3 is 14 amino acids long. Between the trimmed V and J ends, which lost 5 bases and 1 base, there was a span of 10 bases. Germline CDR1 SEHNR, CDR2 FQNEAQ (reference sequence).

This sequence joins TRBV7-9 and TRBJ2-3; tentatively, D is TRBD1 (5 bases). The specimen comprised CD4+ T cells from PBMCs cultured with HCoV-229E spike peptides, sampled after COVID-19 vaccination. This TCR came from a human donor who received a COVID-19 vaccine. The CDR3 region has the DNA TGTGCCAGCAGCCTACTACAGGGCACAGATACGCAGTATTTT. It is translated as CASSLLQGTDTQYF.